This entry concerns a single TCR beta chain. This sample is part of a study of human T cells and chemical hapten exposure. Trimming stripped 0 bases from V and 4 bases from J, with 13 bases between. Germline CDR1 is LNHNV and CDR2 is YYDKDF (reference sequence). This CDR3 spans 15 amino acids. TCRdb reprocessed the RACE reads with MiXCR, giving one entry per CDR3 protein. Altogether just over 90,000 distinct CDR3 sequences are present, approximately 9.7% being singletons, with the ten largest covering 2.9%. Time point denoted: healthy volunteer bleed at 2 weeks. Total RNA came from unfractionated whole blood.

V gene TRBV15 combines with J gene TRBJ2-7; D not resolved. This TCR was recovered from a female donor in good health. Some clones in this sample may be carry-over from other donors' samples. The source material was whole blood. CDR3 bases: TGTGCCACCAGCAGAGATATAGCAGTCAGATACGAGCAGTACTTC. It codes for CATSRDIAVRYEQYF.